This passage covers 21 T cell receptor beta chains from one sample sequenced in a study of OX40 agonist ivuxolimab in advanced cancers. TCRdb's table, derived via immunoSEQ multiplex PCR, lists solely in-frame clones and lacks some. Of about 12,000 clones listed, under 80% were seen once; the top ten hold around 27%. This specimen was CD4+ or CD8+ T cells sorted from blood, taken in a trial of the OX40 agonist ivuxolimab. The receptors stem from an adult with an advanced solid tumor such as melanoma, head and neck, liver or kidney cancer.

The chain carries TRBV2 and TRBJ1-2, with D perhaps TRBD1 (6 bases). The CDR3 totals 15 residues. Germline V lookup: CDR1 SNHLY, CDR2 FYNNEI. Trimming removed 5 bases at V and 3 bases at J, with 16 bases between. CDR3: CASSPGQTWDYGYTF. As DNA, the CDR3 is TGTGCCAGCAGTCCTGGACAGACGTGGGACTATGGCTACACCTTC.

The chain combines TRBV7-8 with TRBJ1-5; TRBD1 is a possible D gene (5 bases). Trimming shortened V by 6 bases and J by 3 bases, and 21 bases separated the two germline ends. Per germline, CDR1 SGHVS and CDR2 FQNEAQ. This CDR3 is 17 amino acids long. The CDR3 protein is CASSLYPGTDNNQPQHF. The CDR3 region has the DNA TGTGCCAGCAGTTTATACCCTGGGACGGATAACAATCAGCCCCAGCATTTT. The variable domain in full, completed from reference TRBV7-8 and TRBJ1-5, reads GAGVSQSPRYKVAKRGQDVALRCDPISGHVSLFWYQQALGQGPEFLTYFQNEAQLDKSGLPSDRFFAERPEGSVSTLKIQRTQQEDSAVYLCASSLYPGTDNNQPQHFGDGTRLSIL.

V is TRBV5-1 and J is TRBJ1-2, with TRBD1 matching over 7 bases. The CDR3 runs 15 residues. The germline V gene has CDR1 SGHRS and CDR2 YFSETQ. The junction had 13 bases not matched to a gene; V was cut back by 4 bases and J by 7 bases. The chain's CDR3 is CASSSRQGSRSGYTF. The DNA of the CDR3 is TGCGCCAGCAGCAGCAGACAGGGATCGAGAAGTGGCTACACCTTC.

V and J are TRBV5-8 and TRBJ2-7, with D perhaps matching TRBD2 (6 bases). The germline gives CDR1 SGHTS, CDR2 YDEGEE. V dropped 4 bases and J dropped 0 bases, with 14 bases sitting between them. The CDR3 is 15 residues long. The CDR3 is CASSLGTPHSYEQYF. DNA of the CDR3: TGTGCCAGCAGCCTCGGGACTCCCCACTCCTACGAGCAGTACTTC.

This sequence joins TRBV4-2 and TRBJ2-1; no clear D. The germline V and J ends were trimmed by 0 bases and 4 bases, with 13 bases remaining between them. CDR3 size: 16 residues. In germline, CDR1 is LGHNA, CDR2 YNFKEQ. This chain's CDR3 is CASSQELALSYNEQFF. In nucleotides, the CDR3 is TGTGCCAGCAGCCAAGAGTTAGCCCTCTCATACAATGAGCAGTTCTTC.

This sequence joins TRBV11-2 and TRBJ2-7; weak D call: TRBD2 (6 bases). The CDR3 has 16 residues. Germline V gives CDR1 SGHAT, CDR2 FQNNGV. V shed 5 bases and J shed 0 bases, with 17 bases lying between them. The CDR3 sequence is CASSPRVGGSSYEQYF. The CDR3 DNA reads TGTGCCAGCAGCCCCCGTGTGGGGGGTAGCTCCTACGAGCAGTACTTC. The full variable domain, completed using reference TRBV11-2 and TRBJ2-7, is EAGVAQSPRYKIIEKRQSVAFWCNPISGHATLYWYQQILGQGPKLLIQFQNNGVVDDSQLPKDRFSAERLKGVDSTLKIQPAKLEDSAVYLCASSPRVGGSSYEQYFGPGTRLTVT.

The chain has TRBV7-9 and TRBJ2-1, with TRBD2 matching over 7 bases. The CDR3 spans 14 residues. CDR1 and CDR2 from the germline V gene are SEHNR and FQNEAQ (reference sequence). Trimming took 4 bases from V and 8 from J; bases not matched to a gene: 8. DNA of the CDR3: TGTGCCAGCAGCTCCTCACTAGCGCGAGATGAGCAGTTCTTC. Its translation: CASSSSLARDEQFF.

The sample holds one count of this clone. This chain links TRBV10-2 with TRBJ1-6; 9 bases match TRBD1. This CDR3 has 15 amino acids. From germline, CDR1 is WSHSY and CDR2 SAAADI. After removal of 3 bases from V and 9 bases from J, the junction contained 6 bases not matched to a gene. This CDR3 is CASSDQTGGFSPLHF. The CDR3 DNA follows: TGCGCCAGCAGTGACCAGACAGGGGGATTTTCACCCCTCCACTTT.

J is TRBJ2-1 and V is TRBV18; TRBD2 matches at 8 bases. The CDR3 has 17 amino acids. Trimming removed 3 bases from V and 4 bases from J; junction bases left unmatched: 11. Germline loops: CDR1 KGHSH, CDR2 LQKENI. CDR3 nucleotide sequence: TGTGCCAGCTCACCCACGGTGGAGCGGGAGCCTTACAATGAGCAGTTCTTC. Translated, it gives CASSPTVEREPYNEQFF.

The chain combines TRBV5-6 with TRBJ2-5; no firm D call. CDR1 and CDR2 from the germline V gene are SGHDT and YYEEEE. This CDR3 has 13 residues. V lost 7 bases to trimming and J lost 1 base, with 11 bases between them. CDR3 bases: TGTGCCAGCGGTAATCAAGGCCAAGAGACCCAGTACTTC. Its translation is CASGNQGQETQYF.

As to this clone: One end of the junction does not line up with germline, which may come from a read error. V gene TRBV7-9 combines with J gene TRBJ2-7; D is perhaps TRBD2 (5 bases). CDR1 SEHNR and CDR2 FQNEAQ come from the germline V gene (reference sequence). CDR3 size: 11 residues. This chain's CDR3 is CASSRGRDWDF. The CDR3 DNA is TGTGCCAGCAGCCGAGGACGGGATTGGGACTTC.

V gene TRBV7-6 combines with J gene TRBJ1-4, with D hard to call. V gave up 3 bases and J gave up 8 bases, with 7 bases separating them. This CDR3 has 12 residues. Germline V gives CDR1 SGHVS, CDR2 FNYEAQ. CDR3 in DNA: TGTGCCAGCAGCTTCTTGGGAGAAAAACTGTTTTTT. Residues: CASSFLGEKLFF.

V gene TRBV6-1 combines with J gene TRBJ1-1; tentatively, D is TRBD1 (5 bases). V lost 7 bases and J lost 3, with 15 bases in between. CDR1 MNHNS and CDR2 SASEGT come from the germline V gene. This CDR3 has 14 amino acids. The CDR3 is CASTGGVWDTEAFF. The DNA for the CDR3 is TGTGCCAGCACTGGGGGGGTTTGGGACACTGAAGCTTTCTTT.

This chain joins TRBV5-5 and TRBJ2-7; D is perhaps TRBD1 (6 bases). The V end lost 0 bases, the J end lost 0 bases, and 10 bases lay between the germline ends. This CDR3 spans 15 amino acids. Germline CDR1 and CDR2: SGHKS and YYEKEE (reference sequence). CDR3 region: CASSLAGTPSYEQYF. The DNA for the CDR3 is TGTGCCAGCAGCTTGGCCGGGACACCCTCCTACGAGCAGTACTTC.

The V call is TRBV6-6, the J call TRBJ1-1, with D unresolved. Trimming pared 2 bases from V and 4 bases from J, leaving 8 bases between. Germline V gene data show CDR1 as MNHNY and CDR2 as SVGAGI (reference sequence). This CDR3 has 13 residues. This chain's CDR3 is CASSYIGSTEAFF. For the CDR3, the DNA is TGTGCCAGCAGTTACATAGGATCCACTGAAGCTTTCTTT.

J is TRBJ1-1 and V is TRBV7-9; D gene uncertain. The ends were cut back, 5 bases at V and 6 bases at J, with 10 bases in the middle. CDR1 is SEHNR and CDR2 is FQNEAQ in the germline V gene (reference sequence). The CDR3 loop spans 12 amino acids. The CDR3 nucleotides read TGTGCCAGCAGCAAGACGGTTTCTGAAGCTTTCTTT. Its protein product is CASSKTVSEAFF.

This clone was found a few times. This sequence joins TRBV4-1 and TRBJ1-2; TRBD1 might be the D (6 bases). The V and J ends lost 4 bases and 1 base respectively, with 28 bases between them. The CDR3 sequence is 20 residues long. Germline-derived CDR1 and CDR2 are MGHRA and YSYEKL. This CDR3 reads CASSPYGGEGGREVNYGYTF. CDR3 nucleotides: TGCGCCAGCAGCCCCTATGGTGGCGAGGGGGGTAGGGAAGTTAACTATGGCTACACCTTC.

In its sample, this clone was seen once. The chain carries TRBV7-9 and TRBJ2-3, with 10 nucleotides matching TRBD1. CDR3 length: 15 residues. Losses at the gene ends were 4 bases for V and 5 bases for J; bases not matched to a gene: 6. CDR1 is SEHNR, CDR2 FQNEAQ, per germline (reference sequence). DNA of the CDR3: TGTGCCAGCAGCTCTCCGACAGGGGGCGTAGATACGCAGTATTTT. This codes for CASSSPTGGVDTQYF. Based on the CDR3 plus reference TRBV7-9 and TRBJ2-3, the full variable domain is DTGVSQNPRHKITKRGQNVTFRCDPISEHNRLYWYRQTLGQGPEFLTYFQNEAQLEKSRLLSDRFSAERPKGSFSTLEIQRTEQGDSAMYLCASSSPTGGVDTQYFGPGTRLTVL.

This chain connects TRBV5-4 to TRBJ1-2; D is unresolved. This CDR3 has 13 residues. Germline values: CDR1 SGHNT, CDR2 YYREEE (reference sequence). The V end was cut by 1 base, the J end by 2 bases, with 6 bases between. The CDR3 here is CASSLSENYGYTF. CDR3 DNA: TGTGCCAGCAGCTTGTCAGAGAACTATGGCTACACCTTC.

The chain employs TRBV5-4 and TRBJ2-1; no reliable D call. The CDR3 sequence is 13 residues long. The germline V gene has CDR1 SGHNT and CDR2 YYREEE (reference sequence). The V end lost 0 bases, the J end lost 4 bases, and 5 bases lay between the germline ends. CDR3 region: CASSLGDYNEQFF. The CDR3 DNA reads TGTGCCAGCAGCTTGGGAGATTACAATGAGCAGTTCTTC. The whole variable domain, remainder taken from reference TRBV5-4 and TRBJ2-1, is ETGVTQSPTHLIKTRGQQVTLRCSSQSGHNTVSWYQQALGQGPQFIFQYYREEENGRGNFPPRFSGLQFPNYSSELNVNALELDDSALYLCASSLGDYNEQFFGPGTRLTVL.

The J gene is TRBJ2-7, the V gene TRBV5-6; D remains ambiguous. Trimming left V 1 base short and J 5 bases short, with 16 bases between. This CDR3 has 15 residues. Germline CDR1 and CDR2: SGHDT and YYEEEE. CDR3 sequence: CASSLKTDPRDEQYF. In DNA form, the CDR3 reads TGTGCCAGCAGCTTGAAGACGGACCCCCGCGACGAGCAGTACTTC.